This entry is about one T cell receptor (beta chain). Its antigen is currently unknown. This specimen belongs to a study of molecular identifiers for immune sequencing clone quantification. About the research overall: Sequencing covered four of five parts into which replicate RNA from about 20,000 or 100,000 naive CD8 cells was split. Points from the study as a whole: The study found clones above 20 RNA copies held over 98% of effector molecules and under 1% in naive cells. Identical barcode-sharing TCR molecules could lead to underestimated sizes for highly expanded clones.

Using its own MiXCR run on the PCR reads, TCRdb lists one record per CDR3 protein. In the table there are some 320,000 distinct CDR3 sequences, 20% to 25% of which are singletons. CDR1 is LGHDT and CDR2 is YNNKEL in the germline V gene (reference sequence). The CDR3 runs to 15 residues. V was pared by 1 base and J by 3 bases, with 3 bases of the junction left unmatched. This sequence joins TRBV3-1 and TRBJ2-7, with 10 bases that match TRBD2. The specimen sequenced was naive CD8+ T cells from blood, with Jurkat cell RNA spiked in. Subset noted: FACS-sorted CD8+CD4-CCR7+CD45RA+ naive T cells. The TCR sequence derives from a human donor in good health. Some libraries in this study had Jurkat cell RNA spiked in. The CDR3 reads CASSQGLAGDYEQYF. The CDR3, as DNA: TGTGCCAGCAGCCAAGGCCTAGCGGGGGACTACGAGCAGTACTTC.